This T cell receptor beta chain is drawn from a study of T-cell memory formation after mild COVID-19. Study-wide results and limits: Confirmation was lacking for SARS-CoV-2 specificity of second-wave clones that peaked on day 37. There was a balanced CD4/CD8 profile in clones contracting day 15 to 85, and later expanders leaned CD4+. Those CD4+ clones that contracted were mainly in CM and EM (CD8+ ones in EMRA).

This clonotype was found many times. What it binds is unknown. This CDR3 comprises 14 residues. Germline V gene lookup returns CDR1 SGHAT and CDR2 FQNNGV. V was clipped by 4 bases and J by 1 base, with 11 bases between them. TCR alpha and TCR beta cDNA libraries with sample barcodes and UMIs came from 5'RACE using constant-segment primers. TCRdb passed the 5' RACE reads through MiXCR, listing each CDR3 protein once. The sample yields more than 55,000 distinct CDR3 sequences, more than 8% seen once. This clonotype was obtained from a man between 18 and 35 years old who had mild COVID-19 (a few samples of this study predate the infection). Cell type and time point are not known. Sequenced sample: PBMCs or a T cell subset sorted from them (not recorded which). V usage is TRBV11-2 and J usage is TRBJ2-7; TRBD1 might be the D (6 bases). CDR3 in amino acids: CASSSLTGSYEQYF. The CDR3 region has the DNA TGTGCCAGCAGCTCTCTGACAGGATCCTACGAGCAGTACTTC.